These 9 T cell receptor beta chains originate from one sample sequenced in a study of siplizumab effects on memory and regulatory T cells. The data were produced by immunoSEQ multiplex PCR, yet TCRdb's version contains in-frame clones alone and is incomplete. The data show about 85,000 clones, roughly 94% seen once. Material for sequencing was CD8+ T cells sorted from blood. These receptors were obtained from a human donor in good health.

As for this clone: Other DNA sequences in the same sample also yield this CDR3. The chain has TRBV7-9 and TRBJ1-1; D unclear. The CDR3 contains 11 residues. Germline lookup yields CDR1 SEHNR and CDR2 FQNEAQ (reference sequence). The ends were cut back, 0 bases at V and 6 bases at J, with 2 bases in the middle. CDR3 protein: CASSLAPEAFF. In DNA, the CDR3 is TGTGCCAGCAGCTTAGCGCCTGAAGCTTTCTTT.

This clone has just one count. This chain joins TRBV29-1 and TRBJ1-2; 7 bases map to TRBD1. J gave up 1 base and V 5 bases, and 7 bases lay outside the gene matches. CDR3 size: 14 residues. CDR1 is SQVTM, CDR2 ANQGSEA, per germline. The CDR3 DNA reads TGCAGCGTTACCGGGACAGCTGATAACTATGGCTACACCTTC. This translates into CSVTGTADNYGYTF.

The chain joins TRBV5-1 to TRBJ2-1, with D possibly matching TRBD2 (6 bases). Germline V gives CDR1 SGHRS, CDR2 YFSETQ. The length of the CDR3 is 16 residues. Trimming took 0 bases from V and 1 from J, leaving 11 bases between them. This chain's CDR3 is CASSLVAGSSYNEQFF. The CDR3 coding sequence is TGCGCCAGCAGCTTGGTAGCCGGGAGTTCCTACAATGAGCAGTTCTTC.

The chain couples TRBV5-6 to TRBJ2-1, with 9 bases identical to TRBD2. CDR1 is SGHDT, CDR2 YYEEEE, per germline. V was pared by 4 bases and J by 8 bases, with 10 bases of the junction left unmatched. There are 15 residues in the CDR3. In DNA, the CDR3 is TGTGCCAGCAGCCAATTAGCGGGAGATTGGTATGAGCAGTTCTTC. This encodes CASSQLAGDWYEQFF. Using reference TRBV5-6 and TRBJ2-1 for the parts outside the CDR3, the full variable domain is DAGVTQSPTHLIKTRGQQVTLRCSPKSGHDTVSWYQQALGQGPQFIFQYYEEEERQRGNFPDRFSGHQFPNYSSELNVNALLLGDSALYLCASSQLAGDWYEQFFGPGTRLTVL.

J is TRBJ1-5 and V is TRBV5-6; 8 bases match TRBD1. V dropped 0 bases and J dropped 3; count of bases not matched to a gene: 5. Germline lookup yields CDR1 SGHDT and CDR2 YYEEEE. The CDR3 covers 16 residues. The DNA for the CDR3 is TGTGCCAGCAGCTTGGCGGGACAGGAATACAATCAGCCCCAGCATTTT. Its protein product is CASSLAGQEYNQPQHF.

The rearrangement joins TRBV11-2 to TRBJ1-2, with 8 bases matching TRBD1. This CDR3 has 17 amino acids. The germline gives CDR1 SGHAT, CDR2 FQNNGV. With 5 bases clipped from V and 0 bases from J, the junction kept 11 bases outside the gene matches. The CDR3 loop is CASSPTPGQDTNYGYTF. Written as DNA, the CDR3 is TGTGCCAGCAGCCCAACTCCGGGACAGGATACTAACTATGGCTACACCTTC.

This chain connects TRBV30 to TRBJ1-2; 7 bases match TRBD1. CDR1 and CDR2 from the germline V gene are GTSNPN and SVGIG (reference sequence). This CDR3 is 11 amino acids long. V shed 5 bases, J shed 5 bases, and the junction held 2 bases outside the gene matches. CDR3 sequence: CAWDRAYGYTF. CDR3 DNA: TGTGCCTGGGACAGGGCTTATGGCTACACCTTC.

The CDR3: CASTPSGRAYNEQFF. The CDR3 nucleotides are TGTGCCAGCACCCCCAGCGGGAGGGCCTACAATGAGCAGTTCTTC. V gene TRBV9 combines with J gene TRBJ2-1; 10 bases are a match to TRBD2. CDR3 size: 15 residues. V trimming: 6 bases; J trimming: 2 bases; junction bases outside the gene matches: 5. Germline lookup yields CDR1 SGDLS and CDR2 YYNGEE.

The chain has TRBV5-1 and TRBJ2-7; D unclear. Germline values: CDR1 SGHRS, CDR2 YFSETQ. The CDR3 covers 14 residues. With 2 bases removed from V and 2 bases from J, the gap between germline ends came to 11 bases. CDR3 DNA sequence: TGCGCCAGCAGCTTCGGGCAGGACCCCTACGAGCAGTACTTC. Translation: CASSFGQDPYEQYF.